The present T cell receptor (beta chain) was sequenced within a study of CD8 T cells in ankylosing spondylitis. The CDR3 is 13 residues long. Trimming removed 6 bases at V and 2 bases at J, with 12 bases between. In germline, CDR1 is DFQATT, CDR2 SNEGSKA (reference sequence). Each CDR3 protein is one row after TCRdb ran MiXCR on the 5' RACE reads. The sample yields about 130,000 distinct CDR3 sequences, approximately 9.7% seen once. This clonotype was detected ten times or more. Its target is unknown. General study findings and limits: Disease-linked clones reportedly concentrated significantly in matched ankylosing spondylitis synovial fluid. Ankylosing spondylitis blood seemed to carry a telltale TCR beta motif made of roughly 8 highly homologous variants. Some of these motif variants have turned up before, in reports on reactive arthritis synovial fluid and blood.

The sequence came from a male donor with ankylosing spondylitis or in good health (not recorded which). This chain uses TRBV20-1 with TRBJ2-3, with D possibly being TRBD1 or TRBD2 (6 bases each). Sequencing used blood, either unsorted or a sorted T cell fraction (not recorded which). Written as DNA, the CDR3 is TGCAGTGCATGGAGGGGGTCCACAGATACGCAGTATTTT. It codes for CSAWRGSTDTQYF.